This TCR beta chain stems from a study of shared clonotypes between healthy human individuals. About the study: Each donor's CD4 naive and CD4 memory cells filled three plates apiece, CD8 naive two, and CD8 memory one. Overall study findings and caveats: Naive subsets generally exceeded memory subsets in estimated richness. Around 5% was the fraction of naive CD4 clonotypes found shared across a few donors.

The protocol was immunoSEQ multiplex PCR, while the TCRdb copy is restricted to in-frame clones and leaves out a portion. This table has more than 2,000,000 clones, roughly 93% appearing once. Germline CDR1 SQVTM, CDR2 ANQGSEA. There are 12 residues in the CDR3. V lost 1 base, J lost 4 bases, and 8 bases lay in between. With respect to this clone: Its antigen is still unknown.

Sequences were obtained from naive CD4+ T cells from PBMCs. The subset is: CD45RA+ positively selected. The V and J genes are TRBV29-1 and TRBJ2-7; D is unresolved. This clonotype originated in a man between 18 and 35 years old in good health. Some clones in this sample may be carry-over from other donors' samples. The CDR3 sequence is CSVEGARYEQYF. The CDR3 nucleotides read TGCAGCGTTGAAGGGGCCCGTTACGAGCAGTACTTC.